This is a list of T cell receptor beta chains from one sample in a study of cytotoxic CD8 clonotypes in ibrutinib-treated CLL. The data were produced by immunoSEQ multiplex PCR, yet TCRdb's version contains in-frame clones alone and is incomplete. The sample includes 250,000 to 350,000 clones, roughly 76% of them seen just once. Sequencing was performed on PBMCs, taken at disease progression, from a patient treated with ibrutinib. The receptors originated from a human donor with chronic lymphocytic leukemia. The CDR3 runs from the conserved cysteine through the conserved F or W. Each record gives: D gene, clone size, J gene, V gene, CDR3 DNA, CDR3 protein. The D gene is left open where the match is weak. Expanded clones get a size class; other rows say once, few or many, or leave the size out.

TRBD1 | . | TRBJ1-2 | TRBV27 | TGTGCCAGCAGCAGGGACAGGGGAAGTCTACGTGGCTACACCTTC | CASSRDRGSLRGYTF
. | . | TRBJ2-7 | TRBV4-3 | TGCGCCAGCAGCCAAGCGGTCTCCTACGAGCAGTACTTC | CASSQAVSYEQYF
. | once | TRBJ2-3 | TRBV19 | TGTGCCAGTACGGGTCCCCACATTAAGGATACGCAGTATTTT | CASTGPHIKDTQYF
. | . | TRBJ2-1 | TRBV10-1 | TGCGCCAGCAGTGACCCACAGGGGAGGGATGAGCAGTTCTTC | CASSDPQGRDEQFF
. | . | TRBJ1-4 | TRBV19 | TGTGCCAGTAGCCTACCCCATGGGACTGTAGGTGAAAAACTGTTTTTT | CASSLPHGTVGEKLFF
TRBD2 | . | TRBJ2-7 | TRBV7-2 | TGTGCCAGCAGCTTAACGCTAGCGGGAGACGAGCAGTACTTC | CASSLTLAGDEQYF
. | . | TRBJ2-2 | TRBV19 | TGTGCCAGTAGTATTTCGATGGTGCCCGGGAACACCGGGGAGCTGTTTTTT | CASSISMVPGNTGELFF
TRBD2 | few | TRBJ2-3 | TRBV5-6 | TGTGCCAGCAGCTTTCAGCGGGATGCAGATACGCAGTATTTT | CASSFQRDADTQYF
TRBD1 | . | TRBJ1-2 | TRBV29-1 | TGCAGCGTTGATTACAGGGGGAAGGACTATGGCTACACCTTC | CSVDYRGKDYGYTF
TRBD1 | . | TRBJ1-5 | TRBV30 | TGTGCCTGGAGTGGGACAGGGGATCAGCCCCAGCATTTT | CAWSGTGDQPQHF
. | . | TRBJ2-5 | TRBV5-1 | TGCGCCAGCAGCTTCGGGGACCCCATTGTGGGCCAGTACTTC | CASSFGDPIVGQYF
TRBD2 | . | TRBJ2-7 | TRBV2 | TGTGCCAGCATGCGGGACTACTCCTACGAGCAGTACTTC | CASMRDYSYEQYF
. | . | TRBJ1-5 | TRBV7-2 | TGTGCCAGCAGCTTAGCTTCAGAGCAGCCCCAGCATTTT | CASSLASEQPQHF
. | . | TRBJ1-2 | TRBV7-8 | TGTGCCAGCACTCAGGGGTGGGGCTACACCTTC | CASTQGWGYTF
. | . | TRBJ1-1 | TRBV9 | TGTGCCAGCAGCGTAGCTCGGGGGGCAGGCACTGAAGCTTTCTTT | CASSVARGAGTEAFF
. | . | TRBJ1-4 | TRBV5-1 | TGCGCCAGCAGCTTGACAGGCCCTTATGAAAAACTGTTTTTT | CASSLTGPYEKLFF
. | once | TRBJ1-2 | TRBV9 | TGTGCCAGCAGCTCAATTCCTGGCAGGGGCGGTGGCTACACCTTC | CASSSIPGRGGGYTF
. | . | TRBJ2-5 | TRBV9 | TGTGCCAGCAATCAGGGGTCCCAAGAGACCCAGTACTTC | CASNQGSQETQYF
TRBD2 | . | TRBJ2-7 | TRBV7-2 | TGTGCCAGCAGCGCACTAGCGGGAGAAGTATACGAGCAGTACTTC | CASSALAGEVYEQYF
TRBD2 | . | TRBJ2-5 | TRBV15 | TGTGCCACCAGAGGGTATGGACTAGCGAACCAAGAGACCCAGTACTTC | CATRGYGLANQETQYF
TRBD2 | . | TRBJ2-2 | TRBV7-2 | TGTGCCAGCAGCTGGGGACTAGCCGCCGGGGAGCTGTTTTTT | CASSWGLAAGELFF
. | . | TRBJ2-7 | TRBV11-3 | TGTGCCAGCAGCTTAGTTCGCTCACCTACCTACGAGCAGTACTTC | CASSLVRSPTYEQYF
TRBD2 | . | TRBJ2-1 | TRBV5-1 | TGCGCCAGCAGCTCCCCGGACGGCGGGAGGGTTTACAATGAGCAGTTCTTC | CASSSPDGGRVYNEQFF
. | once | TRBJ2-1 | TRBV5-6 | TGTGCCAGCAGCCTCACCTCGATGGGGGCCTTCAATGAGCAGTTCTTC | CASSLTSMGAFNEQFF
. | few | TRBJ1-2 | TRBV6-6 | TGTGCCAGCGGCCCCTTTCGAAGGGCCAACTATGGCTACACCTTC | CASGPFRRANYGYTF
TRBD2 | . | TRBJ2-1 | TRBV5-1 | TGCGCCAGCAGCTCCACCATTCTAGCGGGAGAATCCAATGAGCAGTTCTTC | CASSSTILAGESNEQFF
. | . | TRBJ2-5 | TRBV7-2 | TGTGCCAGCAGCTTGTCGTCGGTAGAGACCCAGTACTTC | CASSLSSVETQYF
. | . | TRBJ1-2 | TRBV13 | TGTGCCAGCAGCTTAGGGGGGACGGGATATGGCTACACCTTC | CASSLGGTGYGYTF
. | . | TRBJ2-1 | TRBV27 | TGTGCCAGCAGTTTTACTTGGTCCCTCTACAATGAGCAGTTCTTC | CASSFTWSLYNEQFF
. | . | TRBJ2-1 | TRBV28 | TGTGCCAGCAGTTTTTACAGTCTTCTATCCTACAATGAGCAGTTCTTC | CASSFYSLLSYNEQFF